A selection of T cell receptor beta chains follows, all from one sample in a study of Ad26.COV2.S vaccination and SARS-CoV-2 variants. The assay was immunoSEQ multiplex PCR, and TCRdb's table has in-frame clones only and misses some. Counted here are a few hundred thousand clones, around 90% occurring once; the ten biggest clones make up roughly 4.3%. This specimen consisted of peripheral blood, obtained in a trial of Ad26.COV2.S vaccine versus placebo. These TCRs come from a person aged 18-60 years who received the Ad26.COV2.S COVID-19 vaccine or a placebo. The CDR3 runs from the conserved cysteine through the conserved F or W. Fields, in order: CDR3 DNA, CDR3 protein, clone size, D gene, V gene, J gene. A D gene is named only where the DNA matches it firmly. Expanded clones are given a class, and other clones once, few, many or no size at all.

CDR3nt: TGTGCCAGCAGCCTCCGGGGGGCCCAGGGACACGAGCAGTACTTC
CDR3aa: CASSLRGAQGHEQYF
abundance: .
d_gene: .
v_gene: TRBV7-2
j_gene: TRBJ2-7

CDR3nt: TGCGCCAGCAGCTCGAGGGTGGGACTAGCGGGAGAAGCGCAGTATTTT
CDR3aa: CASSSRVGLAGEAQYF
abundance: .
d_gene: TRBD2
v_gene: TRBV5-1
j_gene: TRBJ2-3

CDR3nt: TGCAGTGCCAACACTGAAGCTTTCTTT
CDR3aa: CSANTEAFF
abundance: .
d_gene: .
v_gene: TRBV20-1
j_gene: TRBJ1-1

CDR3nt: TGTGCCAGCAGCTTGGGGAGCTTAAGCACAGATACGCAGTATTTT
CDR3aa: CASSLGSLSTDTQYF
abundance: .
d_gene: .
v_gene: TRBV7-8
j_gene: TRBJ2-3

CDR3nt: TGTGCCAGCAGCCAAGCGGGTCTAGCGGGAGCCTTCACAGATACGCAGTATTTT
CDR3aa: CASSQAGLAGAFTDTQYF
abundance: once
d_gene: TRBD2
v_gene: TRBV4-2
j_gene: TRBJ2-3

CDR3nt: TGTGCCAGCTCATCCGGGCCGCACGAGCAGTACTTC
CDR3aa: CASSSGPHEQYF
abundance: .
d_gene: .
v_gene: TRBV18
j_gene: TRBJ2-7

CDR3nt: TGCGCCAGCAGCCCTGCCGGACTAACCCTGGGGAATGAGCAGTTCTTC
CDR3aa: CASSPAGLTLGNEQFF
abundance: .
d_gene: .
v_gene: TRBV5-1
j_gene: TRBJ2-1

CDR3nt: TGTGCCAGCAGCTTAGGTCGCAGGGGGAAGGAGACCCAGTACTTC
CDR3aa: CASSLGRRGKETQYF
abundance: .
d_gene: TRBD1
v_gene: TRBV7-2
j_gene: TRBJ2-5

CDR3nt: TGTGCCAGTAGTTGGACCAACCAAGAGACCCAGTACTTC
CDR3aa: CASSWTNQETQYF
abundance: .
d_gene: .
v_gene: TRBV19
j_gene: TRBJ2-5

CDR3nt: TGTGCCAGCAGCGGGGACAGGGGGCTGGAGACCCAGTACTTC
CDR3aa: CASSGDRGLETQYF
abundance: .
d_gene: TRBD1
v_gene: TRBV9
j_gene: TRBJ2-5

CDR3nt: TGTGCCACCAGTGACCCGGGACTAGCGGCCCAAGAGACCCAGTACTTC
CDR3aa: CATSDPGLAAQETQYF
abundance: .
d_gene: TRBD2
v_gene: TRBV24-1
j_gene: TRBJ2-5

CDR3nt: TGTGCCAGCAGCCCCTCGAGCCTCGGGGAGCAGTACTTC
CDR3aa: CASSPSSLGEQYF
abundance: .
d_gene: .
v_gene: TRBV16
j_gene: TRBJ2-7

CDR3nt: TGTGCCACCCGACTGGACCCTAATGAAAAACTGTTTTTT
CDR3aa: CATRLDPNEKLFF
abundance: once
d_gene: .
v_gene: TRBV10-3
j_gene: TRBJ1-4

CDR3nt: TGTGCCAGCAGTTACGGGCGGGGCATGAACACTGAAGCTTTCTTT
CDR3aa: CASSYGRGMNTEAFF
abundance: .
d_gene: .
v_gene: TRBV6-6
j_gene: TRBJ1-1

CDR3nt: TGTGCCAGCAGCCCTGGGGTCTGGGGGGCTTTCTTT
CDR3aa: CASSPGVWGAFF
abundance: .
d_gene: .
v_gene: TRBV3-1/TRBV3-2
j_gene: TRBJ1-1

CDR3nt: TGTGCCAGCAGCGTAGACACCGGGACAGGGGATTCACCCCTCCACTTT
CDR3aa: CASSVDTGTGDSPLHF
abundance: .
d_gene: TRBD1
v_gene: TRBV9
j_gene: TRBJ1-6

CDR3nt: TGTGCCAGCAGCGCCGTGACTAGCTCGGGTGAGCAGTTCTTC
CDR3aa: CASSAVTSSGEQFF
abundance: .
d_gene: TRBD2
v_gene: TRBV9
j_gene: TRBJ2-1

CDR3nt: TGTGCCAGCAGCGTAAACAGGGTCGTAGGCGAGCAGTACTTC
CDR3aa: CASSVNRVVGEQYF
abundance: .
d_gene: .
v_gene: TRBV5-5
j_gene: TRBJ2-7

CDR3nt: TGTGCCAGCAGCTCTCCCCCCCAACGGACCCTCCACTTT
CDR3aa: CASSSPPQRTLHF
abundance: .
d_gene: .
v_gene: TRBV9
j_gene: TRBJ1-6

CDR3nt: TGTGCCAGCAGGCCAGAATTGGGACAGGGGGCATCCTACGAGCAGTACTTC
CDR3aa: CASRPELGQGASYEQYF
abundance: .
d_gene: TRBD1
v_gene: TRBV7-6
j_gene: TRBJ2-7

CDR3nt: TGTGCCAGCAGCCAGTTGGACAGGGCAAACTATGGCTACACCTTC
CDR3aa: CASSQLDRANYGYTF
abundance: .
d_gene: TRBD1
v_gene: TRBV3-1/TRBV3-2
j_gene: TRBJ1-2

CDR3nt: TGTGCCAGCAGCTTGCCGGGAGCCAATGAGCAGTTCTTC
CDR3aa: CASSLPGANEQFF
abundance: .
d_gene: .
v_gene: TRBV5-6
j_gene: TRBJ2-1

CDR3nt: TGTGCCAGCAGCTTGGCGGCGTCAGGGGGTTTTTGGACCTACGAGCAGTACTTC
CDR3aa: CASSLAASGGFWTYEQYF
abundance: .
d_gene: TRBD1
v_gene: TRBV5-4
j_gene: TRBJ2-7

CDR3nt: TGTGCCAGCAGCTTAGTAGTAGGAAAAGATCAAGCCAAAAACATTCAGTACTTC
CDR3aa: CASSLVVGKDQAKNIQYF
abundance: .
d_gene: .
v_gene: TRBV7-2
j_gene: TRBJ2-4

CDR3nt: TGTGCCAGCAGCCACGGGACAGCGGATACCTACGAGCAGTACTTC
CDR3aa: CASSHGTADTYEQYF
abundance: .
d_gene: TRBD1
v_gene: TRBV7-8
j_gene: TRBJ2-7

CDR3nt: TGTGCCAGCAGCCAAGGGTTGGCGACCTACAATGAGCAGTTCTTC
CDR3aa: CASSQGLATYNEQFF
abundance: .
d_gene: .
v_gene: TRBV9
j_gene: TRBJ2-1